This is a list of T cell receptor beta chains from one sample in a study of blood T cell repertoires in COVID-19. Profiled with immunoSEQ multiplex PCR; TCRdb holds only in-frame clones, not every one. In the table there are roughly 250,000 clones, about 86% of which are singletons. Sequences were obtained from PBMCs or T cells enriched from blood (not recorded which). All receptors come from a woman aged 40 to 50 with acute COVID-19. CDR3s include the opening cysteine and the closing phenylalanine or tryptophan. The order of the fields is clone size, J gene, V gene, D gene, CDR3 protein, CDR3 DNA. The D gene is left open where the match is weak. Some rows mark clone size as missing; the rest say once, few, many or name a class of expanded clone.

-,TRBJ2-7,TRBV4-2,TRBD2,CASSQFQASGYEQYF,TGTGCCAGCAGCCAATTCCAGGCTAGCGGCTACGAGCAGTACTTC
-,TRBJ2-1,TRBV9,TRBD2,CASSAGTSGSNEQFF,TGTGCCAGCAGCGCCGGGACTAGCGGGAGTAATGAGCAGTTCTTC
once,TRBJ1-2,TRBV19,-,CASSIDFTGPYGYTF,TGTGCCAGTAGTATAGATTTTACAGGGCCCTATGGCTACACCTTC
-,TRBJ2-6,TRBV5-1,-,CASGPGANVLTF,TGCGCCAGCGGGCCTGGGGCCAACGTCCTGACTTTC
-,TRBJ2-3,TRBV11-3,-,CASSFSPADTQYF,TGTGCCAGCAGCTTTAGTCCGGCAGATACGCAGTATTTT
-,TRBJ1-5,TRBV4-1,-,CASSQVDAGDHQPQHF,TGCGCCAGCAGCCAAGTTGACGCAGGGGACCATCAGCCCCAGCATTTT
-,TRBJ2-7,TRBV27,TRBD2,CASSLVGGPEEQYF,TGTGCCAGCAGTTTAGTGGGAGGGCCGGAGGAGCAGTACTTC
-,TRBJ2-3,TRBV5-8,-,CASSRADTQYF,TGTGCCAGCAGCCGGGCAGATACGCAGTATTTT
-,TRBJ2-5,TRBV19,TRBD2,CASAGGGSLTSETQYF,TGTGCCAGTGCTGGGGGGGGGTCACTAACAAGTGAGACCCAGTACTTC
-,TRBJ2-7,TRBV19,TRBD1,CASSQPTGRYHEQYF,TGTGCCAGTAGTCAGCCGACAGGGCGGTACCACGAGCAGTACTTC
once,TRBJ2-7,TRBV19,TRBD1,CASSRDRAYEQYF,TGTGCCAGTAGTCGGGACAGGGCATACGAGCAGTACTTC
-,TRBJ1-5,TRBV27,-,CASSLSHQPQHF,TGTGCCAGCAGTTTAAGCCATCAGCCCCAGCATTTT
-,TRBJ2-7,TRBV2,TRBD2,CASRPSGRASEQYF,TGTGCCAGCAGGCCCAGCGGGAGGGCGAGCGAGCAGTACTTC
once,TRBJ1-2,TRBV19,-,CASSLLGGGNYGYTF,TGTGCCAGTAGCCTGTTGGGCGGAGGGAACTATGGCTACACCTTC
-,TRBJ2-2,TRBV7-9,-,CASSLNGLGNTGELFF,TGTGCCAGCAGCTTAAATGGGCTGGGGAACACCGGGGAGCTGTTTTTT
-,TRBJ2-2,TRBV3-1/TRBV3-2,TRBD2,CASSQNVAGVAGELFF,TGTGCCAGCAGCCAGAACGTAGCGGGAGTGGCCGGGGAGCTGTTTTTT
-,TRBJ2-1,TRBV30,TRBD2,CAWGLAGDNEQFF,TGTGCCTGGGGGCTAGCGGGGGACAATGAGCAGTTCTTC
-,TRBJ1-4,TRBV11-3,-,CASSSPQGSREKLFF,TGTGCCAGCAGCTCCCCTCAGGGGTCGCGGGAAAAACTGTTTTTT
-,TRBJ2-7,TRBV14,TRBD2,CASSPGGYEQYF,TGTGCCAGCAGCCCGGGGGGCTACGAGCAGTACTTC
once,TRBJ2-1,TRBV12-5,TRBD2,CASGLPQASGNEQFF,TGTGCTAGTGGCCTTCCCCAGGCTAGCGGAAATGAGCAGTTCTTC
few,TRBJ2-7,TRBV6-5,TRBD2,CASFGAGGSEQYF,TGTGCCAGCTTCGGAGCGGGAGGTTCCGAGCAGTACTTC
-,TRBJ1-1,TRBV5-1,-,CASSPSREGSTEAFF,TGCGCCAGCAGCCCCTCAAGGGAGGGAAGCACTGAAGCTTTCTTT
-,TRBJ2-7,TRBV15,-,CATSRGTLNYEQYF,TGTGCCACCAGCAGGGGGACACTAAACTACGAGCAGTACTTC
-,TRBJ1-4,TRBV11-3,-,CASSLVARLRSNEKLFF,TGTGCCAGCAGCTTAGTTGCCAGATTACGATCTAATGAAAAACTGTTTTTT
-,TRBJ2-7,TRBV9,TRBD1,CASSGWAGGEQYF,TGTGCCAGCAGCGGATGGGCAGGGGGAGAGCAGTACTTC
-,TRBJ2-1,TRBV5-4,-,CASSSARGTPLIYNEQFF,TGTGCCAGCAGCTCGGCGCGGGGAACCCCCCTAATTTACAATGAGCAGTTCTTC
-,TRBJ1-3,TRBV10-3,-,CAISGGPGNTIYF,TGTGCCATCAGCGGAGGTCCCGGAAACACCATATATTTT
-,TRBJ1-6,TRBV2,TRBD1,CASSRDRVSYNSPLHF,TGTGCCAGCAGTAGAGACAGGGTCTCCTATAATTCACCCCTCCACTTT
-,TRBJ2-1,TRBV11-3,TRBD2,CASSDPPGLAGDHYYNEQFF,TGTGCCAGCAGCGACCCACCGGGACTAGCGGGAGATCACTATTACAATGAGCAGTTCTTC
-,TRBJ1-1,TRBV19,TRBD1,CASSRTGMNTEAFF,TGTGCCAGTAGCCGGACAGGCATGAACACTGAAGCTTTCTTT
-,TRBJ2-5,TRBV27,-,CASIMALVGGQTQYF,TGTGCCAGCATAATGGCACTAGTGGGGGGACAGACCCAGTACTTC
-,TRBJ1-1,TRBV29-1,TRBD1,CSVAPGTGGLNTEAFF,TGCAGCGTTGCCCCTGGGACAGGGGGTTTGAACACTGAAGCTTTCTTT
-,TRBJ1-2,TRBV6-5,TRBD1,CASRTGQVRGYTF,TGTGCCAGCAGGACAGGACAGGTTCGGGGCTACACCTTC
-,TRBJ2-7,TRBV5-1,-,CASSQPNKPSPYEQYF,TGCGCCAGCAGCCAACCAAACAAACCTTCCCCATACGAGCAGTACTTC